This T cell receptor beta chain is drawn from a study of T cells after yellow fever vaccination. Regarding the study as a whole: Peak timing came faster in the weaker secondary response, day 5 versus 15. After the booster, over 95% of CD4 and 75% to 90% of CD8 primary-response clones were re-detected. There was a possibility that FACS-sorted repertoires contained abundant clonotypes contaminating from the bulk population.

TCRdb processed the 5' RACE reads anew with MiXCR; each CDR3 protein has one entry. The profile shows about 340,000 distinct CDR3 sequences, 8.7% of them singletons. This clonotype came up many times. Its antigen is not known. Germline lookup yields CDR1 LNHNV and CDR2 YYDKDF (reference sequence). V gave up 3 bases and J gave up 8 bases; unmatched junction bases: 13. The CDR3 runs to 17 residues. The J gene is TRBJ2-1, the V gene TRBV15, with TRBD1 matching over 10 bases. The material was PBMCs, obtained on the day of the first yellow fever vaccination. This clonotype was sampled from a man between 18 and 35 years old who received the YFV17D yellow fever vaccine. The CDR3 region has the DNA TGTGCCACCAGCAGGGGTGTTAGACAGGGGGCTAAGTATGAGCAGTTCTTC. Its translation is CATSRGVRQGAKYEQFF.